Following are 14 T cell receptor beta chains from one sample sequenced in a study of early stage breast cancer tumors. The protocol was immunoSEQ multiplex PCR, while the TCRdb copy is restricted to in-frame clones and leaves out a portion. The table has about 31,000 clones, 60% to 80% seen once; the top ten hold 4.5% to 5%. The sequencing sample was made of blood. These receptors came from a person aged 40 to 50 with breast cancer.

This clone came up a few times. This chain joins TRBV25-1 and TRBJ1-1; 7 bases agree with TRBD1. Germline loops: CDR1 MGHDK, CDR2 SYGVNS. The V gene end was trimmed by 0 bases and the J gene end by 4 bases; junction bases not matched to a gene: 2. CDR3 length: 14 residues. The CDR3 bases are TGTGCCAGCAGTGAATATGCAGGGGGCACTGAAGCTTTCTTT. Translated, it gives CASSEYAGGTEAFF.

The V and J genes are TRBV29-1 and TRBJ1-2; TRBD1 is a possible D gene (5 bases). Trimming shortened V by 5 bases and J by 2 bases, and 12 bases separated the two germline ends. This CDR3 spans 13 amino acids. Germline V gene data show CDR1 as SQVTM and CDR2 as ANQGSEA. CDR3 in DNA: TGCAGCGTTTTTAAGGGACGGAACTATGGCTACACCTTC. Translating gives CSVFKGRNYGYTF.

J is TRBJ2-3 and V is TRBV29-1; 16 nucleotides match TRBD2. The CDR3 has 17 amino acids. Trimming took 6 bases from V and 4 from J; bases not matched to a gene: 10. Per the germline V gene, CDR1 is SQVTM and CDR2 is ANQGSEA. CDR3 bases: TGCAGCGTGGCGGGGACTAGCGGGAGGGCCTGGTCAGATACGCAGTATTTT. Amino acids: CSVAGTSGRAWSDTQYF.

V usage is TRBV30 and J usage is TRBJ2-3; 10 bases agree with TRBD2. The junction had 13 bases not matched to a gene; V was cut back by 3 bases and J by 7 bases. In germline, CDR1 is GTSNPN, CDR2 SVGIG (reference sequence). This CDR3 spans 16 amino acids. In DNA form, the CDR3 reads TGTGCCTGGAGGAAAGTGACTAGCGGGTACGCAAATACGCAGTATTTT. Protein product: CAWRKVTSGYANTQYF.

CDR3 residues: CASRPTLRTGYNEQFF. As DNA, the CDR3 is TGTGCCAGCAGGCCTACTCTAAGGACAGGTTACAATGAGCAGTTCTTC. The chain couples TRBV28 to TRBJ2-1, with 7 bases fitting TRBD1. The V and J ends lost 6 bases and 4 bases, in that order; junction bases with no gene match: 12. The germline V gene encodes CDR1 MDHEN and CDR2 SYDVKM. The CDR3 sequence is 16 residues long.

The chain employs TRBV11-3 and TRBJ2-3, with a weak D call TRBD2 (6 bases). Trimming pared 2 bases from V and 4 bases from J, leaving 7 bases between. This CDR3 spans 13 amino acids. CDR1 SGHNT and CDR2 YENEEA come from the germline V gene. The CDR3 is CASSLPGADTQYF. As DNA, the CDR3 is TGTGCCAGCAGCTTACCGGGGGCAGATACGCAGTATTTT.

This chain connects TRBV5-1 to TRBJ2-7, with 7 bases lining up with TRBD1. Germline CDR1 and CDR2: SGHRS and YFSETQ. After removal of 0 bases from V and 3 bases from J, the junction contained 3 bases not matched to a gene. This CDR3 contains 14 residues. For the CDR3, the DNA is TGCGCCAGCAGCTTGGCAGGGGGAAACTACGAGCAGTACTTC. It encodes CASSLAGGNYEQYF.

This rearrangement joins TRBV7-3 to TRBJ2-6; 7 positions match TRBD1. J gave up 1 base and V 6 bases, and 6 bases lay outside the gene matches. This CDR3 spans 16 amino acids. Germline V gives CDR1 SGHTA, CDR2 FQGTGA. CDR3 amino acids: CASRDTGESGANVLTF. The CDR3 DNA sequence: TGTGCCAGCAGGGACACAGGGGAATCTGGGGCCAACGTCCTGACTTTC.

The chain is built from TRBV7-3 and TRBJ2-1; the D call may be TRBD1 or TRBD2 (6 bases each). The CDR3 loop spans 14 amino acids. From germline, CDR1 is SGHTA and CDR2 FQGTGA. The V end lost 0 bases, the J end lost 7 bases, and 10 bases lay between the germline ends. The DNA for the CDR3 is TGTGCCAGCAGCTTAACCGGGGGCGGGAATGAGCAGTTCTTC. Protein sequence: CASSLTGGGNEQFF.

The chain links TRBV11-3 to TRBJ1-1; D unclear. Germline CDR1 and CDR2: SGHNT and YENEEA. V shed 5 bases and J shed 7 bases, with 8 bases lying between them. The CDR3 covers 11 residues. CDR3 sequence: CASSLRFEAFF. The CDR3 bases are TGTGCCAGCAGCCTTCGATTTGAAGCTTTCTTT.

V and J are TRBV5-4 and TRBJ2-7, with TRBD1 identical over 8 bases. The germline V gene encodes CDR1 SGHNT and CDR2 YYREEE (reference sequence). The CDR3 runs 14 residues. V was clipped by 4 bases and J by 0 bases; unmatched bases: 3. CDR3 in DNA: TGTGCCAGCAGCCGGACAGGGAGCTCCTACGAGCAGTACTTC. Translation: CASSRTGSSYEQYF.

The chain joins TRBV7-9 to TRBJ2-2; 11 bases align to TRBD1. This CDR3 comprises 15 residues. Germline loops: CDR1 SEHNR, CDR2 FQNEAQ (reference sequence). With 3 bases clipped from V and 4 bases from J, the junction kept 1 base outside the gene matches. The CDR3 DNA reads as TGTGCCAGCAGCTTGGGACAGGGGGTCACCGGGGAGCTGTTTTTT. Protein product: CASSLGQGVTGELFF.

This clone showed up just a few times. The chain joins TRBV7-2 to TRBJ2-2; D may be TRBD2 (6 bases). Looked up from germline, CDR1 is SGHTA and CDR2 is FQGNSA. This CDR3 comprises 17 residues. V lost 5 bases to trimming and J lost 6 bases, with 22 bases between them. The CDR3 spells CASSVTREIFRAGELFF. CDR3 DNA sequence: TGTGCCAGCAGCGTGACTCGGGAGATTTTTCGCGCCGGGGAGCTGTTTTTT.

This clone was observed a few times. The V and J genes are TRBV28 and TRBJ1-1; D ambiguous. The CDR3 sequence is 12 residues long. Looked up from germline, CDR1 is MDHEN and CDR2 is SYDVKM. Trimming left V 9 bases short and J 1 base short, with 9 bases between. Written as DNA, the CDR3 is TGTGCCAGTACCAGCTGGAACACTGAAGCTTTCTTT. It encodes CASTSWNTEAFF.